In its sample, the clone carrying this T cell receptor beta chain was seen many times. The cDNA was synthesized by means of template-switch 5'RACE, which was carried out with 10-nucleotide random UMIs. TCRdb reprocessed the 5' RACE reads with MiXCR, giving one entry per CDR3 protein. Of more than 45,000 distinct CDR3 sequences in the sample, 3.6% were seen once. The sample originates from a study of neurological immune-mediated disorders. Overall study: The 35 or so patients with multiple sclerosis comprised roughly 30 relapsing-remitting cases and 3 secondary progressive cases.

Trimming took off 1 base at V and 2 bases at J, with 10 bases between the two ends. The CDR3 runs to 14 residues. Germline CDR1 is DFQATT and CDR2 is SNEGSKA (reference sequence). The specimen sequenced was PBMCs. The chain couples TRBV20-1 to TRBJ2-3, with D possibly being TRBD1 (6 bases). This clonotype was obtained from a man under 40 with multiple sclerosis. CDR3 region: CSARATGSTDTQYF. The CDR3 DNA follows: TGCAGTGCTAGAGCTACAGGGTCCACAGATACGCAGTATTTT.